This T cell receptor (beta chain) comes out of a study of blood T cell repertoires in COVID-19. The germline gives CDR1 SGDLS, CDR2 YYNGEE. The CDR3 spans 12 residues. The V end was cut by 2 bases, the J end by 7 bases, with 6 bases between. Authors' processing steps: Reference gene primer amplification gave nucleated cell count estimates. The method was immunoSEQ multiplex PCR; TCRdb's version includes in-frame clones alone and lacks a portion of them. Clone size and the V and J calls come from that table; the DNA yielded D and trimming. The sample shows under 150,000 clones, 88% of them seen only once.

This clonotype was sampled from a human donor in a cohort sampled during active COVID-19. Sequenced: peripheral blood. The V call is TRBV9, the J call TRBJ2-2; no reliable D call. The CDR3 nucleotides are TGTGCCAGCAGCGTGGAGATCGGGGAGCTGTTTTTT. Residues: CASSVEIGELFF.